This T cell receptor beta chain comes out of a study of T cells in Graves' hyperthyroidism and ophthalmopathy. The CDR3 runs 14 residues. Looked up from germline, CDR1 is SGHRS and CDR2 is YFSETQ. J lost 3 bases, V lost 9 bases, and 9 bases had no gene match. Authors of the study amplified TCR beta CDR3 regions from RNA transcripts. TCR CDR3 regions were first amplified by RT-PCR with HTBI primers. TCRdb re-called the multiplex PCR reads through MiXCR, storing one row per CDR3 protein. The table lists approximately 640,000 distinct CDR3 sequences, approximately 15% of them singletons. Sequencing was carried out using blood. The TCR was taken from a man aged 45-60 years with Graves' hyperthyroidism. The V gene is TRBV5-1, the J gene TRBJ2-3, with 8 bases matching TRBD2. The CDR3 spells CATTSGRNTDTQYF. CDR3 coding DNA: TGCGCCACCACGAGCGGGAGAAATACAGATACGCAGTATTTT. Filled out from reference TRBV5-1 and TRBJ2-3, the complete variable domain reads KAGVTQTPRYLIKTRGQQVTLSCSPISGHRSVSWYQQTPGQGLQFLFEYFSETQRNKGNFPGRFSGRQFSNSRSEMNVSTLELGDSALYLCATTSGRNTDTQYFGPGTRLTVL.